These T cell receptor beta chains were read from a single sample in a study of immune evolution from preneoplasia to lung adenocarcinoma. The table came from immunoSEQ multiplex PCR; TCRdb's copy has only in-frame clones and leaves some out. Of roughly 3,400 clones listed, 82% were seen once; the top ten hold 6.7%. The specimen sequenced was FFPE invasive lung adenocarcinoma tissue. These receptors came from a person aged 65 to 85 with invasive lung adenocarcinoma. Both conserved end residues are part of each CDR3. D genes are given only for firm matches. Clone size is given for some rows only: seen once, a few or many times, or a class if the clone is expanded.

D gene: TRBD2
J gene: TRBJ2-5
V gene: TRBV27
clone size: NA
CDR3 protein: CASSLSAGGETQYF
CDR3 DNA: TGTGCCAGCAGTTTATCTGCCGGGGGGGAGACCCAGTACTTC

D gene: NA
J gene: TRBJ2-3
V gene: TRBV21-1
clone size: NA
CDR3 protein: CASRLRTNHTQYF
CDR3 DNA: TGTGCCAGCAGACTGCGGACAAATCATACGCAGTATTTT

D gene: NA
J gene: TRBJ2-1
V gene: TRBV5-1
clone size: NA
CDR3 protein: CASSPLGSYNEQFF
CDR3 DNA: TGCGCCAGCAGCCCCCTCGGCAGCTACAATGAGCAGTTCTTC

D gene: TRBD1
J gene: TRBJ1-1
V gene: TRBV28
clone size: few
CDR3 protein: CASSILGQGRTEAFF
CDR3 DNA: TGTGCCAGCAGTATCCTGGGACAGGGGCGAACTGAAGCTTTCTTT

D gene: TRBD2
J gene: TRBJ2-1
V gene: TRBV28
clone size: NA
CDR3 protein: CASNRSGREQFF
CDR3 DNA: TGTGCCAGTAACCGTAGCGGGAGGGAGCAGTTCTTC

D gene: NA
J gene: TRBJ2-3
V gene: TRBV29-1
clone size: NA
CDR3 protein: CSVQVVGDTQYF
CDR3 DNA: TGCAGCGTTCAAGTCGTGGGGGATACGCAGTATTTT

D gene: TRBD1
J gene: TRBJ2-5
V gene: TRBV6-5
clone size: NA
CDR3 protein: CASSYSRGYQETQYF
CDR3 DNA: TGTGCCAGCAGTTACTCCAGGGGGTACCAAGAGACCCAGTACTTC

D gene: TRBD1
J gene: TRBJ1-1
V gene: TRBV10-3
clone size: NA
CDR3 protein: CAITGTGNTEAFF
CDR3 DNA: TGTGCCATCACTGGGACAGGGAACACTGAAGCTTTCTTT

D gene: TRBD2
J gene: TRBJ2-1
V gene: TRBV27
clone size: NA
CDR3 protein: CASSLRAGAYNEQFF
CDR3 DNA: TGTGCCAGCAGTTTACGAGCGGGGGCCTACAATGAGCAGTTCTTC

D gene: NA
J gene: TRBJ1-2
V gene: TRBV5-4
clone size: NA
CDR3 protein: CASSLGRQSYGYTF
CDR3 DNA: TGTGCCAGCAGCTTGGGTAGGCAGAGCTATGGCTACACCTTC

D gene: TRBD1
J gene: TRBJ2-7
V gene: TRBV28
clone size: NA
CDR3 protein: CASNPSGGSYEQYF
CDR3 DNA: TGTGCCAGCAATCCGTCAGGGGGCTCCTACGAGCAGTACTTC

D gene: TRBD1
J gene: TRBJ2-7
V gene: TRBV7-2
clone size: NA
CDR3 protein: CASSSSVGQEQYF
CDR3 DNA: TGTGCCAGCAGCTCTAGTGTGGGACAGGAGCAGTACTTC

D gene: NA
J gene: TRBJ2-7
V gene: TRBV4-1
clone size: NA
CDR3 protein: CASSQTFDGIAYEQYF
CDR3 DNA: TGCGCCAGCAGCCAAACATTTGATGGGATTGCCTACGAGCAGTACTTC

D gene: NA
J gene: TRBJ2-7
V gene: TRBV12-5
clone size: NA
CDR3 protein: CASALLYEQYF
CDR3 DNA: TGTGCTAGTGCTCTTCTCTACGAGCAGTACTTC

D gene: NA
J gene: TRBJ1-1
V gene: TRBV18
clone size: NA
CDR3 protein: CASSPFQENTEAFF
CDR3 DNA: TGTGCCAGCTCACCATTTCAGGAGAACACTGAAGCTTTCTTT

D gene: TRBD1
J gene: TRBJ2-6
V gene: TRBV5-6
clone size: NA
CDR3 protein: CASSFWGQRSGANVLTF
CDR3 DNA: TGTGCCAGCAGCTTCTGGGGACAGCGCTCTGGGGCCAACGTCCTGACTTTC

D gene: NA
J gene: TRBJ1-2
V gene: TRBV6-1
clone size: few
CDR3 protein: CASSCTRKTYGYTF
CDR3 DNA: TGTGCCAGCAGTTGTACGCGAAAGACCTATGGCTACACCTTC

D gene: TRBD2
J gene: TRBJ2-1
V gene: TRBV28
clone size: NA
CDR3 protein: CASSSSGTSGRNEQFF
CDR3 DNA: TGTGCCAGCAGTTCTTCCGGGACTAGCGGGCGCAATGAGCAGTTCTTC

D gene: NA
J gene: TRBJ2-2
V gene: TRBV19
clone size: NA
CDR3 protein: CASRNTGELFF
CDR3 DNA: TGTGCCAGTAGGAACACCGGGGAGCTGTTTTTT

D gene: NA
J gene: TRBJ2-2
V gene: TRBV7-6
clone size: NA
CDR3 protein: CASSLQGAGELFF
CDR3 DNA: TGTGCCAGCAGCTTACAGGGTGCCGGGGAGCTGTTTTTT

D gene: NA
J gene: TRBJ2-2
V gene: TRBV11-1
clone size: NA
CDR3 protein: CASSLERRGTGELFF
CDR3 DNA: TGTGCCAGCAGCTTAGAGAGGAGGGGGACCGGGGAGCTGTTTTTT

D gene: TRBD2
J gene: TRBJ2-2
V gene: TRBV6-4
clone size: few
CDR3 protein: CASSAGGGTGELFF
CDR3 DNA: TGTGCCAGCAGTGCGGGCGGGGGCACCGGGGAGCTGTTTTTT

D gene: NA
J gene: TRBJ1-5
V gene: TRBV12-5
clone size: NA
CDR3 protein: CASGLIQGGYQPQHF
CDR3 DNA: TGTGCTAGTGGTTTGATACAGGGAGGATATCAGCCCCAGCATTTT

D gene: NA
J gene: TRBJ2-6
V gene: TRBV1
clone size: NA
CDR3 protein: CTSSEQCLQSRANVLTF
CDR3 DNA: TGCACCAGCAGTGAGCAATGTTTACAAAGTCGGGCCAACGTCCTGACTTTC

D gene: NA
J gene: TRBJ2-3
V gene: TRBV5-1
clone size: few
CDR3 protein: CASSLMILDTQYF
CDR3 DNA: TGCGCCAGCAGCTTGATGATCCTGGATACGCAGTATTTT

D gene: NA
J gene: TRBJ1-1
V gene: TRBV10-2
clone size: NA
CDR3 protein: CASSSVYGTEAFF
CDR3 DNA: TGCGCCAGCAGCTCAGTATACGGCACTGAAGCTTTCTTT

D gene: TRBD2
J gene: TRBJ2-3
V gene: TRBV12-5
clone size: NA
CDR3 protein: CASGPGLAGGGGDTQYF
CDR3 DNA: TGTGCTAGTGGTCCGGGACTAGCGGGAGGAGGGGGAGATACGCAGTATTTT

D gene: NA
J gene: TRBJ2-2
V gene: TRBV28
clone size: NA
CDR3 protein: CASRLEQGNTGELFF
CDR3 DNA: TGTGCCAGCAGATTGGAACAGGGTAACACCGGGGAGCTGTTTTTT

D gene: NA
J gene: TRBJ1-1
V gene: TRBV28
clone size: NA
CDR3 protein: CASSPPGGGPPGAFF
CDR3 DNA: TGTGCCAGCAGTCCCCCCGGGGGAGGGCCCCCGGGAGCTTTCTTT

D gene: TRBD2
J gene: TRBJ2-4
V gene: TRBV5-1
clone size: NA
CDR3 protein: CASSFSGSPPRGNIQYF
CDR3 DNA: TGCGCCAGCAGCTTTAGCGGGAGTCCTCCGAGGGGAAACATTCAGTACTTC

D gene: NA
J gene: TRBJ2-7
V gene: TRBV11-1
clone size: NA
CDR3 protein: CASSPRRGRNEQYF
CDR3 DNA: TGTGCCAGCAGCCCTCGCAGGGGAAGGAACGAGCAGTACTTC

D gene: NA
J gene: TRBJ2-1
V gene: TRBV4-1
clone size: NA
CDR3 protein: CASSHLADSSYNEQFF
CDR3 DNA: TGCGCCAGCAGCCATCTAGCGGACAGCTCCTACAATGAGCAGTTCTTC

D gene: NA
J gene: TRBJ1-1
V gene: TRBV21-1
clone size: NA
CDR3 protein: CASSKTIRGPGCYTEAFF
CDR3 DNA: TGTGCCAGCAGCAAAACCATTCGGGGACCTGGGTGTTACACTGAAGCTTTCTTT

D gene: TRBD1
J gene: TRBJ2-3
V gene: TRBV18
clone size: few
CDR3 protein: CASSRNRGPDTQYF
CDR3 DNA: TGTGCCAGCTCACGGAATAGGGGGCCAGATACGCAGTATTTT

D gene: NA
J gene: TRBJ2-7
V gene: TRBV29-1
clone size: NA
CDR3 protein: CSVRGASYEQYF
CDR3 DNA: TGCAGCGTTAGGGGGGCGTCCTACGAGCAGTACTTC

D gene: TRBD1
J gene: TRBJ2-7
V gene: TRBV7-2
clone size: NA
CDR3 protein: CASSPTGASGWEQYF
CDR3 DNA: TGTGCCAGCAGCCCTACAGGGGCGTCAGGCTGGGAGCAGTACTTC

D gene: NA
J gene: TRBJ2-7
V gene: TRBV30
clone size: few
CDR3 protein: CAWVSTGTYEQYF
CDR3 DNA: TGTGCCTGGGTATCGACTGGGACCTACGAGCAGTACTTC

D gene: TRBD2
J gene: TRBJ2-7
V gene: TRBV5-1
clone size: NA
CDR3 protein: CASSLGLAGSETEQYF
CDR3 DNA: TGCGCCAGCAGCTTGGGACTAGCGGGATCAGAGACCGAGCAGTACTTC

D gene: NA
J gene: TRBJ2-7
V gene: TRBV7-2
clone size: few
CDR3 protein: CASSKTQVPEQYF
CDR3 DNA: TGTGCCAGCAGCAAGACACAGGTGCCCGAGCAGTACTTC

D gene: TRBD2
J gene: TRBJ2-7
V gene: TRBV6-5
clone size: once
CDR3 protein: CASRGTSTQQYF
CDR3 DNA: TGTGCCAGCAGAGGGACTAGCACTCAGCAGTACTTC

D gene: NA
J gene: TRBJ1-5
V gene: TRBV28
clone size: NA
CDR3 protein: CASGLGGAEQPQHF
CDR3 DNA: TGTGCCAGCGGGTTGGGGGGGGCTGAACAGCCCCAGCATTTT